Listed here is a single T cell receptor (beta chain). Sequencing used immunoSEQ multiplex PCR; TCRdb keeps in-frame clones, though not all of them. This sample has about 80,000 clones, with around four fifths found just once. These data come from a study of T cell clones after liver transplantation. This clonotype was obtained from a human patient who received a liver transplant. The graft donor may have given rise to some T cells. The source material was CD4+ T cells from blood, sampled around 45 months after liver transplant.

The CDR3 loop reads CASGGAYYEQYF. CDR3 in DNA: TGTGCCAGCGGCGGAGCCTACTACGAGCAGTACTTC. The V and J genes are TRBV28 and TRBJ2-7; no clear D gene. CDR1 MDHEN and CDR2 SYDVKM come from the germline V gene. Trimming left V 8 bases short and J 3 bases short, with 11 bases between. This CDR3 comprises 12 residues.